The 6 T cell receptor beta chains in this list originate from one sample, sequenced in a study of blood T cells in healthy people across ages. Primers used in a second PCR of about 6 to 11 cycles were a sample-barcoded 5' primer and a J-beta primer mix. A single record per CDR3 protein comes from TCRdb applying MiXCR to the 5' RACE reads. The table lists about 1.6 million distinct CDR3 sequences, almost 35% of them singletons, with roughly 12% in the top ten. The material sequenced was blood. These receptors were obtained from a woman younger than 45 in good health.

The gene calls are TRBV28 and TRBJ1-2, with TRBD1 as a possible D gene (6 bases). Trimming removed 7 bases from V and 4 bases from J, with 13 bases in between. Germline CDR1 is MDHEN and CDR2 is SYDVKM. The CDR3 runs 13 residues. The CDR3 bases are TGTGCCAGCAAGGCCGGGACATTCTATGGCTACACCTTC. Protein: CASKAGTFYGYTF.

At least ten counts were recorded for this clonotype. This chain links TRBV4-1 with TRBJ2-5; 8 bases line up with TRBD2. The V segment lost 2 bases and the J segment 0 bases; nucleotides outside the gene matches: 11. CDR3 length equals 18 residues. Germline V gene lookup returns CDR1 MGHRA and CDR2 YSYEKL. CDR3 in amino acids: CASSQFAVGRGDQETQYF. The CDR3 region has the DNA TGCGCCAGCAGCCAATTTGCTGTCGGGAGGGGTGACCAAGAGACCCAGTACTTC.

This chain connects TRBV7-3 to TRBJ2-3; D uncertain. Trimming pared 4 bases from V and 4 bases from J, leaving 9 bases between. CDR3 size: 13 residues. CDR1 is SGHTA and CDR2 is FQGTGA in the germline V gene. CDR3 amino acids: CASSSLRADTQYF. The CDR3 coding sequence is TGTGCCAGCAGCTCCCTTAGGGCAGATACGCAGTATTTT.

The chain carries TRBV2 and TRBJ2-1; 7 bases line up with TRBD2. The CDR3 is 15 amino acids. Germline CDR1 SNHLY, CDR2 FYNNEI. Trimming removed 4 bases from V and 1 base from J; junction bases left unmatched: 4. CDR3 DNA: TGTGCCAGCAGTGGACTAGCTTGGTCCTACAATGAGCAGTTCTTC. Protein: CASSGLAWSYNEQFF.

The chain uses TRBV2 and TRBJ2-5, with no clear D. V lost 4 bases, J lost 5 bases, and 11 bases lay in between. Germline CDR1 and CDR2: SNHLY and FYNNEI. This CDR3 comprises 13 residues. The CDR3 bases are TGTGCCAGCAGTGGGGGAAGGATGGAGACCCAGTACTTC. Protein sequence: CASSGGRMETQYF.

This clonotype is a singleton in its sample. V is TRBV6-6 and J is TRBJ1-1, with unresolved D. With 7 bases removed from V and 1 base from J, the gap between germline ends came to 16 bases. Germline loops: CDR1 MNHNY, CDR2 SVGAGI (reference sequence). The CDR3 length is 15 residues. As DNA, the CDR3 is TGTGCCAGCACCTCGGGAAGCCGCGGGAACACTGAAGCTTTCTTT. Translation: CASTSGSRGNTEAFF.